Presented here are 14 T cell receptor beta chains from one specimen sequenced in a study of T cells after yellow fever vaccination. TCRdb passed the 5' RACE reads through MiXCR, listing each CDR3 protein once. The sample shows about 370,000 distinct CDR3 sequences, 9.5% to 13% of them seen only once. The sample consisted of PBMCs, taken on the day of the first yellow fever vaccination. These receptors came from a man in his late teens or twenties who received the YFV17D yellow fever vaccine.

The chain joins TRBV4-1 to TRBJ2-7; D may match TRBD1 or TRBD2 (5 bases each). Trimming cost V 4 bases and J 1 base, with 14 bases left between them. This CDR3 comprises 15 residues. Germline CDR1 reads MGHRA; CDR2 reads YSYEKL. The CDR3 DNA follows: TGCGCCAGCAGCCTCACACCGGGACGTTCCTACGAGCAGTACGTC. Translated: CASSLTPGRSYEQYV.

This clonotype was recorded many times. The CDR3 sequence is CASSSADGYEQYF. The CDR3 DNA is TGTGCCAGCAGCTCCGCAGACGGTTACGAGCAGTACTTC. The J gene is TRBJ2-7, the V gene TRBV7-3; D ambiguous. Germline CDR1 and CDR2: SGHTA and FQGTGA. With 4 bases removed from V and 4 bases from J, the gap between germline ends came to 11 bases. The CDR3 totals 13 residues.

This clonotype appeared a few times. This chain joins TRBV30 and TRBJ2-3, with D perhaps being TRBD1 or TRBD2 (7 bases each). Trimming cost V 1 base and J 0 bases, with 14 bases left between them. Germline CDR1 is GTSNPN and CDR2 is SVGIG (reference sequence). CDR3 length: 16 amino acids. This CDR3 reads CAWSARQGGSTDTQYF. The CDR3 DNA follows: TGTGCCTGGAGTGCCCGACAGGGAGGGAGCACAGATACGCAGTATTTT.

At least ten counts were recorded for this clonotype. V usage is TRBV29-1 and J usage is TRBJ2-4, with D hard to call. Trimming left V 0 bases short and J 1 base short, with 7 bases between. CDR3 length equals 14 residues. Looked up from germline, CDR1 is SQVTM and CDR2 is ANQGSEA. The CDR3 loop is CSVEDPRAKNIQYF. CDR3 DNA: TGCAGCGTTGAAGACCCCAGGGCCAAAAACATTCAGTACTTC.

This clonotype was picked up a small number of times. The chain joins TRBV28 to TRBJ2-5; 8 nucleotides line up with TRBD2. This CDR3 has 13 amino acids. Looked up from germline, CDR1 is MDHEN and CDR2 is SYDVKM. V lost 10 bases to trimming and J lost 5 bases; unmatched junction nucleotides: 9. The CDR3 DNA reads TGTGCCACCGTTCGGTTAGCGGGGGAGACCCAGTACTTC. Residues: CATVRLAGETQYF. Complete variable domain (other parts from reference TRBV28 and TRBJ2-5): DVKVTQSSRYLVKRTGEKVFLECVQDMDHENMFWYRQDPGLGLRLIYFSYDVKMKEKGDIPEGYSVSREKKERFSLILESASTNQTSMYLCATVRLAGETQYFGPGTRLLVL.

This clonotype was counted between two and nine times. The chain links TRBV20-1 to TRBJ1-2; D not certain. Trimming removed 1 base from V and 3 bases from J, with 6 bases in between. CDR1 is DFQATT, CDR2 SNEGSKA, per germline (reference sequence). CDR3 length: 12 amino acids. This CDR3 is CSARADDYGYTF. The CDR3 coding sequence is TGCAGTGCTAGAGCTGACGACTATGGCTACACCTTC.

The V and J genes are TRBV5-1 and TRBJ1-6, with TRBD1 as a possible D gene (6 bases). The CDR3 loop spans 15 amino acids. V was trimmed by 4 bases and J by 0 bases, leaving 8 bases between them. Germline assignment: CDR1 SGHRS and CDR2 YFSETQ. The CDR3, as DNA: TGCGCCAGCAGCGGGGGCAGCTCCTATAATTCACCCCTCCACTTT. Translating it yields CASSGGSSYNSPLHF.

This clonotype came up many times. The chain employs TRBV12-3 or TRBV12-4 and TRBJ1-2; the match to TRBD1 covers 8 bases. The ends lost 6 bases at V and 4 bases at J; junction bases unmatched: 4. CDR3 length: 13 amino acids. CDR3 protein: CASSETGVYGYTF. The CDR3 region has the DNA TGTGCCAGCAGCGAGACAGGGGTCTATGGCTACACCTTC.

This clonotype has a count of ten or more. The chain combines TRBV9 with TRBJ2-5; D gene ambiguous. Germline CDR1 SGDLS, CDR2 YYNGEE. This CDR3 is 15 amino acids long. Deletions cut 0 bases from V and 1 base from J, with 10 bases between. The CDR3 DNA sequence: TGTGCCAGCAGCGTAGGGCCTACCTCCCAAGAGACCCAGTACTTC. It encodes CASSVGPTSQETQYF. Supplemented by reference TRBV9 and TRBJ2-5, the full variable domain reads DSGVTQTPKHLITATGQRVTLRCSPRSGDLSVYWYQQSLDQGLQFLIQYYNGEERAKGNILERFSAQQFPDLHSELNLSSLELGDSALYFCASSVGPTSQETQYFGPGTRLLVL.

This rearrangement joins TRBV6-5 to TRBJ2-3, with D perhaps matching TRBD1 or TRBD2 (6 bases each). The CDR3 runs to 15 residues. Germline assignment: CDR1 MNHEY and CDR2 SVGAGI. The V gene lost 2 bases and the J gene lost 6 bases, with 15 bases spanning the gap. The CDR3 loop reads CASSYGGGRGDTQYF. Written as DNA, the CDR3 is TGTGCCAGCAGTTACGGTGGGGGGCGCGGGGATACGCAGTATTTT.

The sample holds a few counts of this clonotype. This chain connects TRBV20-1 to TRBJ2-3; no definite D call. The germline V gene has CDR1 DFQATT and CDR2 SNEGSKA (reference sequence). The V end was cut by 3 bases, the J end by 5 bases, with 9 bases between. The CDR3 is made up of 12 amino acids. In nucleotides, the CDR3 is TGCAGTGCTAGCTGGAGAGAAGATACGCAGTATTTT. Its protein is CSASWREDTQYF.

This clonotype was counted only a few times. This sequence joins TRBV20-1 and TRBJ2-5; 7 bases map to TRBD2. Germline V gene data show CDR1 as DFQATT and CDR2 as SNEGSKA (reference sequence). Unmatched junction bases numbered 8, after V lost 5 bases and J lost 2 bases. This CDR3 contains 14 residues. The CDR3 DNA sequence: TGCAGTGCTGAAAACCCGGGACTACAAGAGACCCAGTACTTC. Amino acids: CSAENPGLQETQYF.

The chain uses TRBV9 and TRBJ2-5; D is unresolved. The germline V and J ends were trimmed by 3 bases and 0 bases, with 9 bases remaining between them. The CDR3 contains 14 residues. Germline CDR1 and CDR2: SGDLS and YYNGEE. The CDR3 region is CASSESSHQETQYF. The CDR3 coding sequence is TGTGCCAGCAGCGAATCCAGTCACCAAGAGACCCAGTACTTC.

This clonotype was counted only a few times. The chain is built from TRBV28 and TRBJ2-5, with 8 bases fitting TRBD1. The CDR3 contains 15 residues. Trimming removed 7 bases from V and 5 bases from J; junction bases left unmatched: 12. Germline assignment: CDR1 MDHEN and CDR2 SYDVKM. The chain's CDR3 is CASTEGGTGRETQYF. DNA for the CDR3: TGTGCCAGCACCGAGGGCGGGACAGGTCGCGAGACCCAGTACTTC.